Listed below are T cell receptor beta chains from one sample, sequenced in a study of CD8+CD57+ T cells in acquired aplastic anemia. TCRdb itself ran the reads through MiXCR, one entry per CDR3 protein. The top ten hold roughly 43% of the sample, which has 150,000 to 200,000 distinct CDR3 sequences, roughly 65% seen once. Sequencing input: sorted CD4+, CD8+, or CD8+CD57+ T cells (not recorded which) from PBMCs. The receptors here all came from a human donor with aplastic anemia. Each CDR3 is given with its conserved first and last residue. A D gene is named only where the DNA matches it firmly. Some rows have no size entry. The others give once, few or many, or a class for an expanded clone.

TRBJ2-7	TRBD2	-	TRBV10-3	CAISETSGRGEQYF	TGTGCCATCAGTGAGACTAGCGGGAGAGGAGAGCAGTACTTC
TRBJ1-6	-	-	TRBV10-3	CAISDPGIPLHF	TGTGCCATCAGTGACCCAGGGATTCCCCTCCACTTT
TRBJ2-3	-	few	TRBV2	CASRADGPDTQYF	TGTGCCAGCAGAGCGGACGGACCAGATACGCAGTATTTT
TRBJ2-1	-	-	TRBV24-1	CATSDFTGERNEQFF	TGTGCCACCAGTGATTTCACGGGAGAGAGGAATGAGCAGTTCTTC
TRBJ2-3	-	-	TRBV7-9	CASSPETDTQYF	TGTGCCAGCAGCCCAGAAACAGATACGCAGTATTTT
TRBJ1-5	-	-	TRBV20-1	CSARGPGQPQHF	TGCAGTGCTAGGGGTCCGGGGCAGCCCCAGCATTTT
TRBJ2-2	-	-	TRBV19	CASRTDSTGELFF	TGTGCCAGTAGGACCGATAGCACCGGGGAGCTGTTTTTT
TRBJ1-3	TRBD1	-	TRBV10-3	CAISAQGVGNTIYF	TGTGCCATCAGTGCTCAGGGGGTCGGAAACACCATATATTTT
TRBJ1-4	-	many	TRBV6-5	CASSYSGEKLFF	TGTGCCAGCAGTTACTCGGGCGAAAAACTGTTTTTT
TRBJ1-5	TRBD1	many	TRBV2	CASSEGSGGQPQHF	TGTGCCAGCAGTGAAGGGTCAGGGGGCCAGCCCCAGCATTTT
TRBJ1-1	-	-	TRBV19	CASKWGGGFTEAFF	TGTGCCAGTAAATGGGGGGGAGGGTTCACTGAAGCTTTCTTT
TRBJ2-3	-	-	TRBV12-3/TRBV12-4	CASSFGTGGGTRYF	TGTGCCAGCAGTTTCGGGACCGGGGGTGGTACGCGGTATTTT
TRBJ1-2	-	few	TRBV19	CASSDPDGGGYTF	TGTGCCAGTAGTGATCCCGACGGCGGGGGCTACACCTTC
TRBJ2-5	-	-	TRBV29-1	CSVVWWYQETQYF	TGCAGCGTTGTATGGTGGTACCAAGAGACCCAGTACTTC
TRBJ1-1	-	-	TRBV2	CASSQHTQNTEAFF	TGTGCCAGCAGTCAGCACACTCAGAACACTGAAGCTTTCTTT
TRBJ2-5	-	-	TRBV10-1	CASGRGTSETQYF	TGCGCCAGCGGTAGAGGGACTTCAGAGACCCAGTACTTC
TRBJ1-5	TRBD1	many	TRBV12-3/TRBV12-4	CASSLTGGRNQPQHF	TGTGCCAGCAGTCTCACAGGGGGAAGGAATCAGCCCCAGCATTTT
TRBJ2-7	TRBD1	-	TRBV16	CASSQQDRGQGEQYF	TGTGCCAGCAGCCAACAAGACAGGGGGCAAGGCGAGCAGTACTTC
TRBJ2-7	TRBD1	many	TRBV7-6	CASSSTGGQGEQYF	TGTGCCAGCAGTTCTACAGGGGGTCAGGGCGAGCAGTACTTC
TRBJ2-1	TRBD2	-	TRBV20-1	CSAYTSGGINEQFF	TGCAGTGCTTACACTAGCGGGGGGATCAATGAGCAGTTCTTC
TRBJ1-3	-	-	TRBV20-1	CSAREGDTIYF	TGCAGTGCTAGAGAGGGGGACACCATATATTTT
TRBJ1-1	-	once	TRBV7-2	CASSLGLMAEAFF	TGTGCCAGCAGCTTAGGGCTCATGGCTGAAGCTTTCTTT
TRBJ2-1	TRBD2	many	TRBV6-1	CASSEASGGVGEQFF	TGTGCCAGCAGTGAGGCTAGCGGGGGGGTTGGTGAGCAGTTCTTC
TRBJ2-1	TRBD2	-	TRBV7-8	CASSAEGLADYNEQFF	TGTGCCAGCAGCGCCGAGGGACTAGCGGACTACAATGAGCAGTTCTTC
TRBJ2-5	TRBD2	-	TRBV7-8	CASSPRLAGNQETQYF	TGTGCCAGCAGCCCGAGACTAGCGGGGAACCAAGAGACCCAGTACTTC
TRBJ1-6	TRBD1	few	TRBV20-1	CSAQEGQGSPLHF	TGCAGTGCCCAGGAGGGACAGGGCTCACCCCTCCACTTT
TRBJ2-5	-	few	TRBV19	CASSTRLGEETQYF	TGTGCCAGTAGCACTAGACTAGGTGAAGAGACCCAGTACTTC
TRBJ1-2	TRBD1	many	TRBV27	CASSFTGGNYGYTF	TGTGCCAGCAGTTTCACAGGGGGGAACTATGGCTACACCTTC
TRBJ2-7	-	-	TRBV29-1	CSVDRNEEQYF	TGCAGCGTGGACAGAAATGAAGAGCAGTACTTC
TRBJ2-7	TRBD2	-	TRBV20-1	CSARSGSLYEQYF	TGCAGTGCCAGGAGCGGGAGCCTCTACGAGCAGTACTTC
TRBJ1-2	-	many	TRBV19	CASTRVGGPNYGYTF	TGTGCCAGTACTCGCGTCGGGGGGCCTAACTATGGCTACACCTTC
TRBJ2-7	TRBD2	few	TRBV5-1	CASSFTSGSYEQYF	TGCGCCAGCAGCTTCACTAGCGGGAGTTACGAGCAGTACTTC
TRBJ1-1	-	-	TRBV12-5	CASSYPLVGVDTEAFF	TGTGCCAGCAGCTATCCACTGGTGGGGGTTGACACTGAAGCTTTCTTT
TRBJ2-3	TRBD2	-	TRBV20-1	CSAPTILAGDGDTQYF	TGCAGTGCTCCGACTATATTAGCGGGAGATGGAGATACGCAGTATTTT
TRBJ1-2	-	-	TRBV9	CAISQEGSYGYTF	TGTGCCATCAGCCAGGAGGGATCGTATGGCTACACCTTC
TRBJ2-7	TRBD2	-	TRBV20-1	CSAPSAAGGPSEQYF	TGCAGTGCCCCTTCGGCAGCGGGAGGGCCTAGCGAGCAGTACTTC
TRBJ1-5	-	once	TRBV7-2	CASSRGSLRNSNQPQHF	TGTGCCAGCAGCCGCGGGTCGTTACGAAATAGCAATCAGCCCCAGCATTTT
TRBJ1-6	-	-	TRBV18	CASSSYDSPLHF	TGTGCCAGCTCATCCTACGATTCACCCCTCCACTTT
TRBJ2-1	TRBD2	many	TRBV9	CASSVEIAGGNNEQFF	TGTGCCAGCAGCGTAGAAATAGCGGGGGGGAACAATGAGCAGTTCTTC
TRBJ2-3	TRBD2	-	TRBV20-1	CSAFGSAGGPTDTQYF	TGCAGTGCCTTTGGCTCAGCGGGGGGGCCCACAGATACGCAGTATTTT
TRBJ2-1	-	-	TRBV10-3	CAIRMTGTGNEQFF	TGTGCCATCAGAATGACAGGGACTGGCAATGAGCAGTTCTTC
TRBJ2-1	-	once	TRBV5-1	CASSLGQGRNEQFF	TGCGCCAGCAGCTTGGGCCAGGGGCGCAATGAGCAGTTCTTC
TRBJ2-5	-	-	TRBV20-1	CSARRQAQTQYF	TGCAGTGCTAGAAGACAGGCCCAGACCCAGTACTTC